This T cell receptor (beta chain) originates from a study of blood T cell repertoires in COVID-19. Researchers sorted participants into cohorts using their self-reported clinical history. Here immunoSEQ multiplex PCR was the method, and the copy in TCRdb shows in-frame clones only, minus some. The repertoire includes some 320,000 clones, around 86% of them detected once, and about 5% sits in the top ten. The sample was PBMCs or T cells enriched from blood (not recorded which). The TCR comes from a man aged 55 to 70 who had recovered from COVID-19.

In DNA, the CDR3 is TGTGCCAGCTTGCCCCTTCCCCAGCGGGGAGATGAGCAGTTCTTC. It yields the protein CASLPLPQRGDEQFF. The rearrangement joins TRBV11-2 to TRBJ2-1; 7 bases agree with TRBD2. Trimming took 8 bases from V and 8 from J; bases not matched to a gene: 15. The germline gives CDR1 SGHAT, CDR2 FQNNGV. The CDR3 sequence is 15 residues long.